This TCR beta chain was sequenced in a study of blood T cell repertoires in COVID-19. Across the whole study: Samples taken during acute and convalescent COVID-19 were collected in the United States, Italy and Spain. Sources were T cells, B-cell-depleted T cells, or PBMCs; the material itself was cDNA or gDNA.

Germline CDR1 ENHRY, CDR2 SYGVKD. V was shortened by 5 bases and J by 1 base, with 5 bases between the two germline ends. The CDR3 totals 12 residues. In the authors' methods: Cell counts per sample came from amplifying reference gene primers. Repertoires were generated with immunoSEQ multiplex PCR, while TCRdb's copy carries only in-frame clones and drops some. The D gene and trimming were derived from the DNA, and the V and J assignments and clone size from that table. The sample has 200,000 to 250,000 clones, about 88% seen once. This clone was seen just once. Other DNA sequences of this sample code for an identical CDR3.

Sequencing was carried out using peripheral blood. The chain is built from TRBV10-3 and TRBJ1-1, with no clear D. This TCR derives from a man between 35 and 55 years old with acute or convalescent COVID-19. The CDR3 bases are TGTGCCATCAGTCCAGGGAACACTGAAGCTTTCTTT. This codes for CAISPGNTEAFF.